The clone carrying this T cell receptor beta chain was seen a handful of times. The antigen is undetermined. The use of a sample-barcoded 5' primer and a J-beta primer mix characterized a second PCR of roughly 7 to 12 cycles. TCRdb processed the 5' RACE reads anew with MiXCR; each CDR3 protein has one entry. Here the sample spans roughly 800,000 distinct CDR3 sequences, around 25% being singletons. The record originates from a study of blood T cells in healthy people across ages. CDR3 size: 13 residues. The V gene's germline CDR1 is LNHNV and CDR2 YYDKDF (reference sequence). V was clipped by 5 bases and J by 5 bases, with 12 bases between them. Overall study results and limits: Researchers report that TCR beta diversity correlated strongly with naive T cell percentage. Long-lived donors had more naive CD4+ cells and higher diversity than aged donors. The authors considered diversity estimates from one million T cells to be underestimates.

The same sample was also used in a study of T cells of mothers and their children. This second report adds: Three healthy Caucasian mothers, along with their six children, were the donors.

This receptor was obtained from a boy aged 5 to 17 in good health. The chain employs TRBV15 and TRBJ2-5; maybe TRBD1 (6 bases). What was sequenced was blood. For the CDR3, the DNA is TGTGCCACCAGCCTAACAGGGCGGGAGACCCAGTACTTC. It codes for CATSLTGRETQYF.